This TCR beta chain was identified during a study of blood T cell repertoires in COVID-19 (dated by TCRdb to 2020 to 2022). Study-level background: The collaborator samples originated in the United States, Italy and Spain and spanned the acute and convalescent phases of COVID-19. The samples were drawn from the first 160 participants of the ongoing ImmuneRACE study and from 1,254 subjects provided by 6 global collaborators. The sample metadata nearly always contained a de-identified subject ID, COVID-19 status, age in years and sex. Where available, HLA class I and class II types were obtained from metadata supplied by the sample provider rather than from assay-based typing. A freely available public database, intended as a resource for researchers studying the immune response to SARS-CoV-2, is where the repertoires were released. Deeply sampled blood TCRbeta repertoires from subjects exposed to, actively infected with, or recovered from COVID-19 were included in the dataset. The prospective study material was composed of cDNA or gDNA derived from T cells, B-cell-depleted T cells, or PBMCs.

The paper as a whole reports these results and caveats: The quantity of clinical and demographic metadata differed by source and by participant and was supplied without curation.

CDR1 and CDR2, per the germline V gene (reference sequence), are SEHNR and FQNEAQ. Including cysteine and phenylalanine, the CDR3 has 14 amino acids. Only the CDR3 region is kept as DNA, spanning 42 bases read in frame from base 1. Trimming takes 5 bases from V and 2 bases from J, and the germline ends sit 13 bases apart. Each collaborating institution followed its own protocols to collect whole blood in K2EDTA tubes. For TCRbeta analysis, collaborators shipped samples as frozen whole blood, isolated PBMCs, or DNA extracted from either of those sample types. For this clone: What antigen it recognizes has not been identified. The sample holds no much larger clone one base away, and base qualities are not on file.

TCRbeta CDR3 regions were amplified from genomic DNA using the immunoSEQ Assay, a bias-controlled multiplex PCR. As for the authors' bioinformatics: The number of nucleated cells in each sample was estimated by amplification of reference gene primers within the assay. To quantify the absolute abundance of each unique TCRbeta CDR3 rearrangement, sequence reads were collapsed and filtered. For each sample, productive Simpson clonality was calculated as the square root of Simpson's diversity index across productive rearrangements. Held by TCRdb, this immuneACCESS table contains in-frame sequences only and omits some clones. Under half of the omission traces to an unresolved V gene where checked; the cause of the rest is unknown. V and J calls and clone size are copied from that table; D and trimming were computed from the DNA. The sample includes roughly 150,000 clones, with approximately 88% observed a single time. The leading ten clones occupy 2.5% to 3.5% of the sample.

Material for sequencing was peripheral blood. The source of this sequence is a man aged 55 to 70 with acute or convalescent COVID-19. The receptor chain draws on TRBV7-9 and TRBJ2-7, with the D gene call left open. The DNA reads TGTGCCAGCAGCCCAACTCATACCCCCTACGAGCAGTACTTC. Translated, it gives CASSPTHTPYEQYF. With the portions outside the CDR3 filled from the reference TRBV7-9 and TRBJ2-7 genes, the complete variable region becomes DTGVSQNPRHKITKRGQNVTFRCDPISEHNRLYWYRQTLGQGPEFLTYFQNEAQLEKSRLLSDRFSAERPKGSFSTLEIQRTEQGDSAMYLCASSPTHTPYEQYFGPGTRLTVT.